The rows below give T cell receptor beta chains drawn from one sample of a study of radiation and T cells in renal cell carcinoma. The data were produced by immunoSEQ multiplex PCR, yet TCRdb's version contains in-frame clones alone and is incomplete. The sample contains about 140,000 clones, approximately 87% of which appear only once. Source: blood, taken from a patient whose treatment included radiotherapy and nephrectomy. The receptors originated from a woman aged 45-60 years with renal cell carcinoma. CDR3s include the opening cysteine and the closing phenylalanine or tryptophan. The D gene is left open where the match is weak. Rows give clone size only sometimes, using once, few, many, or a class for an expanded clone.

len	v_gene	abundance	j_gene	d_gene	CDR3aa	CDR3nt
14	TRBV9	once	TRBJ1-4	.	CASSPTGNNEKLFF	TGTGCCAGCTCCCCGACTGGGAACAATGAAAAACTGTTTTTT
13	TRBV27	.	TRBJ1-2	.	CASSFRQGYGYTF	TGTGCCAGCAGTTTTCGGCAGGGCTATGGCTACACCTTC
16	TRBV18	.	TRBJ1-5	TRBD1	CASSPPAGGQNQPQHF	TGTGCCAGCTCACCCCCGGCAGGGGGCCAGAATCAGCCCCAGCATTTT
15	TRBV10-3	.	TRBJ2-3	TRBD2	CAISLLADHTDTQYF	TGTGCCATCAGTTTACTAGCGGACCACACAGATACGCAGTATTTT
15	TRBV27	.	TRBJ1-2	.	CASSLSAGGFDGYTF	TGTGCCAGCAGTTTATCAGCGGGGGGCTTCGATGGCTACACCTTC
14	TRBV4-1	few	TRBJ2-7	.	CASSQEWRAGEQYF	TGCGCCAGCAGCCAAGAGTGGAGGGCGGGTGAGCAGTACTTC
13	TRBV10-3	.	TRBJ2-1	.	CAISEGLGNEQFF	TGTGCCATCAGTGAGGGGCTGGGAAATGAGCAGTTCTTC
14	TRBV6-5	.	TRBJ2-7	TRBD1	CASSSPGQSGEQYF	TGTGCCAGCAGTTCCCCGGGACAGTCCGGCGAGCAGTACTTC
15	TRBV4-2	.	TRBJ1-6	.	CASLDKRGGNSPLHF	TGTGCCTCCTTGGACAAGAGAGGAGGGAATTCACCCCTCCACTTT
17	TRBV11-2	.	TRBJ2-7	.	CASSLKFAGTSTNEQYF	TGTGCCAGCAGCTTAAAGTTCGCAGGAACTTCGACAAACGAGCAGTACTTC
14	TRBV27	once	TRBJ1-2	.	CASKYQGHGYGYTF	TGTGCCAGCAAATACCAGGGTCACGGCTATGGCTACACCTTC
15	TRBV30	.	TRBJ1-4	.	CAWVPRGREGEKLFF	TGTGCCTGGGTGCCCCGGGGGCGAGAAGGTGAAAAACTGTTTTTT
18	TRBV5-6	.	TRBJ2-1	TRBD2	CASGTGTSGKSSYNEQFF	TGTGCCAGCGGGACTGGTACTAGCGGGAAGAGCTCCTACAATGAGCAGTTCTTC
14	TRBV7-2	.	TRBJ1-5	TRBD1	CASSVTGDKRSQHF	TGTGCCAGCAGCGTGACAGGGGATAAAAGGTCCCAGCATTTT
13	TRBV2	few	TRBJ1-5	.	CASSGKVDQPQHF	TGTGCCAGCAGTGGGAAGGTGGACCAGCCCCAGCATTTT
16	TRBV19	once	TRBJ1-1	.	CASSIRGRSSSLGAFF	TGTGCCAGTAGTATTCGAGGCAGATCATCCTCTCTAGGGGCTTTCTTT
16	TRBV5-6	.	TRBJ2-3	.	CASSLAGGPSTDTQYF	TGTGCCAGCAGCTTGGCCGGCGGACCCAGCACAGATACGCAGTATTTT
13	TRBV29-1	.	TRBJ2-7	.	CSAGRGGPYEQYF	TGCAGCGCTGGGAGGGGGGGACCCTACGAGCAGTACTTC
13	TRBV7-9	few	TRBJ1-3	.	CASSRSSGNTIYF	TGTGCCAGCAGCCGCTCCTCTGGAAACACCATATATTTT
16	TRBV5-6	.	TRBJ1-4	.	CASSLLASAANEKLFF	TGTGCCAGCAGCTTGTTGGCATCAGCAGCTAATGAAAAACTGTTTTTT
14	TRBV5-6	.	TRBJ1-3	.	CASSLDLSGNTIYF	TGTGCCAGCAGTCTCGACCTCTCTGGAAACACCATATATTTT
14	TRBV6-1	.	TRBJ1-5	.	CASSEGFADQPQHF	TGTGCCAGCAGTGAAGGGTTTGCCGATCAGCCCCAGCATTTT
12	TRBV5-6	.	TRBJ2-7	.	CASSFERYEQYF	TGTGCCAGCAGCTTTGAACGGTACGAGCAGTACTTC
19	TRBV5-6	.	TRBJ2-7	TRBD2	CASSFPGLAGGPPSYEQYF	TGTGCCAGCAGCTTCCCGGGACTAGCGGGAGGTCCGCCTTCTTACGAGCAGTACTTC
13	TRBV7-2	.	TRBJ1-1	.	CASSLRDTGGAFF	TGTGCCAGCAGCTTAAGGGACACGGGCGGAGCTTTCTTT
15	TRBV7-8	.	TRBJ2-3	TRBD1	CASSLGDSGADTQYF	TGTGCCAGCAGCTTGGGGGACAGCGGAGCAGATACGCAGTATTTT
16	TRBV5-1	.	TRBJ2-7	.	CASSLGGTTGSYEQYF	TGCGCCAGCAGCTTGGGAGGGACGACAGGAAGCTACGAGCAGTACTTC
14	TRBV6-6	.	TRBJ2-1	TRBD2	CASSSGSSYNEQFF	TGTGCCAGCAGTAGCGGGAGCTCCTACAATGAGCAGTTCTTC
12	TRBV29-1	few	TRBJ2-3	.	CSGLSSTDTQYF	TGCAGCGGACTGAGCAGCACAGATACGCAGTATTTT
14	TRBV5-6	.	TRBJ2-7	.	CASSFVGTGDEQYF	TGTGCCAGCAGCTTTGTGGGGACTGGGGACGAGCAGTACTTC
13	TRBV4-1	.	TRBJ2-1	TRBD2	CASSPTALAGEFF	TGCGCCAGCAGTCCCACCGCGCTAGCGGGGGAGTTCTTC
15	TRBV25-1	.	TRBJ1-4	.	CASRRGGATNEKLFF	TGTGCCAGCAGGCGGGGGGGTGCAACTAATGAAAAACTGTTTTTT
13	TRBV12-5	.	TRBJ1-1	.	CASGRPGSTEAFF	TGTGCTAGTGGTCGCCCAGGTTCCACTGAAGCTTTCTTT
13	TRBV6-6	.	TRBJ1-5	.	CAIQGDSNQPQHF	TGTGCCATCCAGGGCGATAGCAATCAGCCCCAGCATTTT
11	TRBV2	.	TRBJ2-5	.	CASSARETQYF	TGTGCCAGCAGTGCTCGGGAGACCCAGTACTTC
12	TRBV6-6	.	TRBJ2-7	TRBD1	CASRTGGNEQYF	TGTGCCAGTAGGACAGGGGGAAACGAGCAGTACTTC
15	TRBV7-2	many	TRBJ1-2	TRBD1	CASSFDGAGGGGYTF	TGTGCCAGCAGCTTCGACGGGGCAGGGGGCGGTGGCTACACCTTC
14	TRBV9	.	TRBJ1-4	.	CASSVGSGNEKLFF	TGTGCCAGCAGCGTAGGCTCGGGGAATGAAAAACTGTTTTTT
18	TRBV2	.	TRBJ2-2	TRBD1	CASSEWPGQGPDTGELFF	TGTGCCAGCAGTGAATGGCCTGGACAGGGCCCGGACACCGGGGAGCTGTTTTTT
13	TRBV9	.	TRBJ2-7	TRBD1	CASSEGTGDEQYF	TGTGCCAGCAGCGAAGGGACAGGGGACGAGCAGTACTTC
14	TRBV2	once	TRBJ1-2	.	CASTRAGANYGYTF	TGTGCCAGCACTAGGGCGGGAGCTAACTATGGCTACACCTTC
15	TRBV10-1	.	TRBJ1-5	TRBD1	CASTGQQDSNQPQHF	TGCGCCAGCACGGGACAGCAAGATAGCAATCAGCCCCAGCATTTT
15	TRBV4-3	.	TRBJ1-6	.	CASSQDKGEGSPLHF	TGCGCCAGCAGCCAAGATAAAGGGGAAGGATCACCCCTCCACTTT
15	TRBV6-5	.	TRBJ2-5	.	CASSYDRVRQETQYF	TGTGCCAGCAGTTACGATAGGGTTCGCCAAGAGACCCAGTACTTC
14	TRBV29-1	.	TRBJ2-1	.	CSVDFSSRYNEQFF	TGCAGCGTTGATTTTTCTAGCCGCTACAATGAGCAGTTCTTC
11	TRBV29-1	.	TRBJ2-5	TRBD1	CSVHRGQTQYF	TGCAGCGTACACAGGGGTCAGACCCAGTACTTC
16	TRBV7-2	.	TRBJ2-1	TRBD2	CASSLVWRGAEAEQFF	TGTGCCAGCAGCTTAGTTTGGCGGGGGGCCGAAGCTGAGCAGTTCTTC
14	TRBV7-8	.	TRBJ1-2	TRBD1	CASSLLGQGYGYTF	TGTGCCAGCAGCTTACTGGGACAGGGTTATGGCTACACCTTC
13	TRBV9	.	TRBJ2-7	.	CASSGDKDYEQYF	TGTGCCAGCAGCGGGGACAAAGACTACGAGCAGTACTTC
12	TRBV5-1	.	TRBJ2-5	TRBD2	CASSLAGETQYF	TGCGCCAGCTCGCTAGCGGGGGAGACCCAGTACTTC
14	TRBV27	.	TRBJ1-5	.	CASSRGVSNQPQHF	TGTGCCAGCAGCCGTGGAGTTAGCAATCAGCCCCAGCATTTT
16	TRBV27	many	TRBJ2-6	TRBD2	CASSLWSGTGANVLTF	TGTGCCAGCAGTTTATGGAGCGGGACGGGGGCCAACGTCCTGACTTTC
13	TRBV7-9	.	TRBJ1-1	.	CASSLRGGGEAFF	TGTGCCAGCAGCCTCCGAGGAGGGGGTGAAGCTTTCTTT
15	TRBV7-9	.	TRBJ2-3	TRBD2	CASSSSGRSTDTQYF	TGTGCCAGCAGCTCTAGCGGGAGAAGCACAGATACGCAGTATTTT